This passage covers 26 T cell receptor beta chains from one sample sequenced in a study of cytomegalovirus exposure and HLA in healthy donors. The PCR employed 60 Vbeta primers together with 13 Jbeta primers. Sequencing used immunoSEQ multiplex PCR; TCRdb keeps in-frame clones, though not all of them. The top ten clones hold 4.9% of a sample with 75,000 to 80,000 clones, around 66% of them seen once. The sequenced sample was PBMCs. These TCRs come from a man aged 60 to 69 in good health and CMV-seropositive.

The chain uses TRBV29-1 and TRBJ2-1; 9 bases match TRBD2. Losses at the gene ends were 6 bases for V and 3 bases for J; bases not matched to a gene: 6. The CDR3 contains 14 residues. Germline-derived CDR1 and CDR2 are SQVTM and ANQGSEA. This CDR3 is CSVVAGVGYNEQFF. The CDR3, as DNA: TGCAGCGTAGTAGCGGGAGTGGGCTACAATGAGCAGTTCTTC.

The V call is TRBV4-1, the J call TRBJ1-1; 7 bases are a match to TRBD1. The CDR3 covers 13 residues. After removal of 0 bases from V and 9 bases from J, the junction contained 4 bases not matched to a gene. Germline V CDR1 and CDR2: MGHRA, YSYEKL. This chain's CDR3 is CASSQDLQGKAFF. In DNA form, the CDR3 reads TGCGCCAGCAGCCAAGACCTACAGGGGAAAGCTTTCTTT.

The chain is built from TRBV28 and TRBJ2-2, with 7 nucleotides matching TRBD1. Trimming at V came to 5 bases and at J to 5 bases, leaving 8 bases not matched to a gene. Germline CDR1 is MDHEN and CDR2 is SYDVKM. The CDR3 is 15 amino acids. The CDR3 DNA is TGTGCCAGCAGTCTACCGGGACAGCTTACCGGGGAGCTGTTTTTT. It is translated as CASSLPGQLTGELFF.

This clone has a handful of counts. This chain uses TRBV27 with TRBJ2-2; D is unresolved. Between the trimmed V and J ends, which lost 6 bases and 5 bases, there was a span of 16 bases. The CDR3 covers 15 residues. Germline CDR1 MNHEY, CDR2 SMNVEV (reference sequence). DNA for the CDR3: TGTGCCAGCAGCTTTTGGGCCAGAGTTACCGGGGAGCTGTTTTTT. Translating it yields CASSFWARVTGELFF.

This clone was counted a single time. The chain employs TRBV19 and TRBJ2-5; the match to TRBD1 covers 7 bases. The CDR3 runs to 13 residues. Germline V gene sequence: CDR1 LNHDA, CDR2 SQIVND (reference sequence). With 4 bases clipped from V and 4 bases from J, the junction kept 3 bases outside the gene matches. Here the CDR3 DNA reads TGTGCCAGTAGTAACAGGGGAAGAGAGACCCAGTACTTC. Translation: CASSNRGRETQYF.

This clone appeared a few times. This chain connects TRBV7-2 to TRBJ2-1, with 10 bases aligning to TRBD2. The CDR3 is 15 residues long. Looked up from germline, CDR1 is SGHTA and CDR2 is FQGNSA. After removal of 5 bases from V and 10 bases from J, the junction contained 11 bases not matched to a gene. CDR3 region: CASSREVAGGQEQFF. The CDR3 DNA sequence: TGTGCCAGCAGCCGGGAGGTAGCGGGGGGCCAGGAGCAGTTCTTC.

V gene TRBV6-6 combines with J gene TRBJ1-6; D ambiguous. CDR3 size: 15 residues. Trimming pared 6 bases from V and 0 bases from J, leaving 9 bases between. In germline, CDR1 is MNHNY, CDR2 SVGAGI (reference sequence). CDR3 sequence (DNA): TGTGCCAGCAGCTCCGCGAGCTCCTATAATTCACCCCTCCACTTT. Amino acid sequence: CASSSASSYNSPLHF.

The chain links TRBV27 to TRBJ1-5, with D possibly TRBD1 on 6 matching bases. The CDR3 length is 19 residues. V was pared by 5 bases and J by 0 bases, with 23 bases between. Germline CDR1 reads MNHEY; CDR2 reads SMNVEV (reference sequence). The CDR3 DNA reads TGTGCCAGCAGTCCCTGGCGGAGGACCCAGGGGTATAGCAATCAGCCCCAGCATTTT. Translated: CASSPWRRTQGYSNQPQHF.

The chain employs TRBV9 and TRBJ2-7; 9 positions agree with TRBD2. Germline V gene sequence: CDR1 SGDLS, CDR2 YYNGEE. CDR3 length: 15 amino acids. The V segment lost 0 bases and the J segment 5 bases; nucleotides outside the gene matches: 6. The CDR3 coding sequence is TGTGCCAGCAGCGTAGTTGCGGGAGGGTGGGACGAGCAGTACTTC. Translated: CASSVVAGGWDEQYF. Combining the CDR3 with reference TRBV9 and TRBJ2-7 gives the whole variable domain DSGVTQTPKHLITATGQRVTLRCSPRSGDLSVYWYQQSLDQGLQFLIQYYNGEERAKGNILERFSAQQFPDLHSELNLSSLELGDSALYFCASSVVAGGWDEQYFGPGTRLTVT.

The gene calls are TRBV19 and TRBJ2-7; 13 positions match TRBD2. The CDR3 covers 16 residues. V was pared by 4 bases and J by 3 bases, with 6 bases of the junction left unmatched. Germline V gives CDR1 LNHDA, CDR2 SQIVND (reference sequence). Here the CDR3 DNA reads TGTGCCAGTAGTACCACGGGACTAGCGGGGAACTACGAGCAGTACTTC. Protein product: CASSTTGLAGNYEQYF. Looking up the rest from reference TRBV19 and TRBJ2-7 gives the full variable domain: DGGITQSPKYLFRKEGQNVTLSCEQNLNHDAMYWYRQDPGQGLRLIYYSQIVNDFQKGDIAEGYSVSREKKESFPLTVTSAQKNPTAFYLCASSTTGLAGNYEQYFGPGTRLTVT.

V gene TRBV5-1 combines with J gene TRBJ2-3, with a tentative D call TRBD2 (6 bases). This CDR3 is 15 amino acids long. Germline V gives CDR1 SGHRS, CDR2 YFSETQ. V shed 0 bases and J shed 2 bases, with 10 bases lying between them. The CDR3 DNA reads as TGCGCCAGCAGCTTGGTCGCGGGGTCCACAGATACGCAGTATTTT. Amino acids: CASSLVAGSTDTQYF.

This rearrangement joins TRBV7-2 to TRBJ2-3; D unclear. Germline loops: CDR1 SGHTA, CDR2 FQGNSA. CDR3 length equals 15 residues. V was cut by 3 bases and J by 0 bases, with 10 bases left in between. This CDR3 reads CASSFDGASTDTQYF. The CDR3 DNA reads TGTGCCAGCAGCTTCGACGGAGCTAGCACAGATACGCAGTATTTT.

The CDR3 region is CASSSDTEAFF. As DNA, the CDR3 is TGTGCCAGCAGCTCGGACACTGAAGCTTTCTTT. The gene calls are TRBV7-3 and TRBJ1-1, with D uncertain. This CDR3 comprises 11 residues. V lost 4 bases and J lost 3, with 3 bases in between. Per germline, CDR1 SGHTA and CDR2 FQGTGA.

The V call is TRBV6-6, the J call TRBJ1-2, with TRBD1 identical over 9 bases. V shed 4 bases and J 5 bases; nucleotides not matched to a gene: 5. Germline V lookup: CDR1 MNHNY, CDR2 SVGAGI (reference sequence). The CDR3 is 14 amino acids. Here the CDR3 DNA reads TGTGCCAGCAGTTCAGCCGGGACAGGGTATGGCTACACCTTC. The encoded protein is CASSSAGTGYGYTF.

The chain carries TRBV11-2 and TRBJ2-7; D uncertain. The germline gives CDR1 SGHAT, CDR2 FQNNGV. The germline V and J ends were trimmed by 7 bases and 3 bases, with 7 bases remaining between them. This CDR3 has 11 amino acids. CDR3 in DNA: TGTGCCAGCACCTCAGGCTACGAGCAGTACTTC. Protein sequence: CASTSGYEQYF.

This clone was seen only a few times. The chain employs TRBV5-1 and TRBJ2-1, with 9 bases that match TRBD1. Looked up from germline, CDR1 is SGHRS and CDR2 is YFSETQ. V gave up 3 bases and J gave up 4 bases; unmatched junction bases: 5. CDR3 length: 15 residues. The DNA for the CDR3 is TGCGCCAGCAGCTCAACGGGACAGGGTTACAATGAGCAGTTCTTC. Amino acids: CASSSTGQGYNEQFF.

This clone has a single count. This chain connects TRBV29-1 to TRBJ1-1, with D maybe TRBD1 (5 bases). Germline V gene lookup returns CDR1 SQVTM and CDR2 ANQGSEA. The CDR3 loop spans 12 amino acids. V lost 0 bases to trimming and J lost 4 bases, with 6 bases between them. The CDR3 loop is CSVEDGGTEAFF. The CDR3 region has the DNA TGCAGCGTTGAAGACGGGGGCACTGAAGCTTTCTTT.

The chain carries TRBV4-1 and TRBJ2-7; D may be TRBD2 (6 bases). The CDR3 has 15 amino acids. Trimming shortened V by 4 bases and J by 6 bases, and 19 bases separated the two germline ends. The germline V gene encodes CDR1 MGHRA and CDR2 YSYEKL. The CDR3 loop is CASSPRLVTTFEQYF. The CDR3 DNA reads TGCGCCAGCAGCCCGAGACTAGTTACGACCTTCGAGCAGTACTTC.

V is TRBV10-2 and J is TRBJ2-7; a possible D gene is TRBD2 (5 bases). The CDR3 extends over 14 amino acids. Looked up from germline, CDR1 is WSHSY and CDR2 is SAAADI. V was shortened by 2 bases and J by 5 bases, with 13 bases between the two germline ends. The CDR3 spells CASSEPGMNNEQYF. In nucleotides, the CDR3 is TGCGCCAGCAGTGAGCCGGGGATGAACAACGAGCAGTACTTC.

This rearrangement joins TRBV5-1 to TRBJ2-7; TRBD1 matches 7 bases. CDR1 SGHRS and CDR2 YFSETQ come from the germline V gene. The CDR3 is made up of 14 amino acids. J lost 2 bases, V lost 4 bases, and 6 bases had no gene match. The CDR3 loop reads CASSLGQVTYEQYF. CDR3 in DNA: TGCGCCAGCAGCCTCGGACAGGTCACCTACGAGCAGTACTTC. Using reference TRBV5-1 and TRBJ2-7 for the parts outside the CDR3, the full variable domain is KAGVTQTPRYLIKTRGQQVTLSCSPISGHRSVSWYQQTPGQGLQFLFEYFSETQRNKGNFPGRFSGRQFSNSRSEMNVSTLELGDSALYLCASSLGQVTYEQYFGPGTRLTVT.

The CDR3 is CATKRGNGINEQFF. In DNA form, the CDR3 reads TGTGCCACCAAGCGGGGGAATGGCATCAATGAGCAGTTCTTC. The V gene is TRBV6-6, the J gene TRBJ2-1; TRBD2 aligns across 8 bases. This CDR3 region has 14 residues. Germline values: CDR1 MNHNY, CDR2 SVGAGI (reference sequence). Germline trimming cut 10 bases from V and 6 bases from J; bases unmatched to any gene: 11.

DNA for the CDR3: TGTGCCAGTAGCACAGGACAGTCAACTAATGAAAAACTGTTTTTT. As protein: CASSTGQSTNEKLFF. The rearrangement links TRBV19 to TRBJ1-4; D possibly corresponds to TRBD1 (6 bases). V dropped 6 bases and J dropped 0 bases, with 11 bases sitting between them. CDR1 and CDR2 from the germline V gene are LNHDA and SQIVND (reference sequence). This CDR3 has 15 residues.

The chain carries TRBV18 and TRBJ1-1; D uncertain. CDR3 length equals 14 residues. Germline CDR1 and CDR2: KGHSH and LQKENI. V was clipped by 6 bases and J by 7 bases, with 18 bases between them. The CDR3 DNA reads TGTGCCAGCTCTGAACGTCCGGGGTCAAGTGAAGCTTTCTTT. This sequence encodes CASSERPGSSEAFF. The variable domain in full, with the rest retrieved from reference TRBV18 and TRBJ1-1, is NAGVMQNPRHLVRRRGQEARLRCSPMKGHSHVYWYRQLPEEGLKFMVYLQKENIIDESGMPKERFSAEFPKEGPSILRIQQVVRGDSAAYFCASSERPGSSEAFFGQGTRLTVV.

The gene calls are TRBV19 and TRBJ2-2; 11 positions match TRBD2. Germline CDR1 and CDR2: LNHDA and SQIVND (reference sequence). This CDR3 comprises 15 residues. V trimming: 5 bases; J trimming: 4 bases; junction bases outside the gene matches: 3. The CDR3 sequence: CASSWGLAVTGELFF. CDR3 nucleotides: TGTGCCAGTAGTTGGGGACTAGCGGTCACCGGGGAGCTGTTTTTT.

The rearrangement uses TRBV14 and TRBJ2-6, with D perhaps TRBD1 (6 bases). The CDR3 sequence is 15 residues long. V was pared by 6 bases and J by 2 bases, with 11 bases between. Germline assignment: CDR1 SGHDN and CDR2 FVKESK. CDR3 in amino acids: CASRGQGTGANVLTF. In DNA, the CDR3 is TGTGCCAGCAGAGGTCAGGGGACTGGGGCCAACGTCCTGACTTTC.

This clone appeared once. The chain combines TRBV2 with TRBJ1-1; D not certain. Trimming removed 10 bases at V and 0 bases at J, with 15 bases between. This CDR3 has 14 amino acids. Germline assignment: CDR1 SNHLY and CDR2 FYNNEI. The CDR3 DNA reads as TGTGCCACCCGAAAGGAAGCGTTGAACACTGAAGCTTTCTTT. Encoded protein: CATRKEALNTEAFF. The complete variable domain, with remaining parts taken from reference TRBV2 and TRBJ1-1, reads EPEVTQTPSHQVTQMGQEVILRCVPISNHLYFYWYRQILGQKVEFLVSFYNNEISEKSEIFDDQFSVERPDGSNFTLKIRSTKLEDSAMYFCATRKEALNTEAFFGQGTRLTVV.